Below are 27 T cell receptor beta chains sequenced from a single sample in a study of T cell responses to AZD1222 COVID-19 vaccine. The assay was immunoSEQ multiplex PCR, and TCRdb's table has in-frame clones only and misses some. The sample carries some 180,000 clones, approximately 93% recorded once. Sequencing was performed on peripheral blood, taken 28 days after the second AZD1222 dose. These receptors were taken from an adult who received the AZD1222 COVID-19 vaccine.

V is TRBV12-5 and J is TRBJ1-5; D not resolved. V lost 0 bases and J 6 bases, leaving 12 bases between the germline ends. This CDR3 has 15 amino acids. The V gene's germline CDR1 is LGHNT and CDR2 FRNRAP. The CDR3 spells CASGLVLGGFQPQHF. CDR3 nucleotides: TGTGCTAGTGGTTTGGTACTCGGAGGGTTTCAGCCCCAGCATTTT.

CDR3 bases: TGCGCCAGCAGCTCCACAGGAGCAACTAATGAAAAACTGTTTTTT. It translates to CASSSTGATNEKLFF. The chain employs TRBV5-1 and TRBJ1-4; TRBD1 is a possible D gene (5 bases). Deletions cut 3 bases from V and 0 bases from J, with 9 bases between. Germline CDR1 SGHRS, CDR2 YFSETQ. The CDR3 consists of 15 residues. Using reference TRBV5-1 and TRBJ1-4 for the parts outside the CDR3, the full variable domain is KAGVTQTPRYLIKTRGQQVTLSCSPISGHRSVSWYQQTPGQGLQFLFEYFSETQRNKGNFPGRFSGRQFSNSRSEMNVSTLELGDSALYLCASSSTGATNEKLFFGSGTQLSVL.

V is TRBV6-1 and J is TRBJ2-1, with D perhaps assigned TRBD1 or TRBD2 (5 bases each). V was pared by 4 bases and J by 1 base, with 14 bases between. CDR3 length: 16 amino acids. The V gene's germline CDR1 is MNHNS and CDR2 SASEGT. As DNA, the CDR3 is TGTGCCAGCAGTGGTCGGGGCGGAAAGTCCTACAATGAGCAGTTCTTC. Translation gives CASSGRGGKSYNEQFF.

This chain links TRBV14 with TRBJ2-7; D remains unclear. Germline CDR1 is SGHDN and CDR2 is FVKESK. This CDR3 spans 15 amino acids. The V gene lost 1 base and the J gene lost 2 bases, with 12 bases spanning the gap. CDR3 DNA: TGTGCCAGCAGCCAAGGGAAGGCGGCAGCCTACGAGCAGTACTTC. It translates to CASSQGKAAAYEQYF.

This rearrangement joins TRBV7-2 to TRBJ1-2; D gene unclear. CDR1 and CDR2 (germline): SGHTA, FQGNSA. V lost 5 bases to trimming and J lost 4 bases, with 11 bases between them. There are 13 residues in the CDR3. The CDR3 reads CASSIQTGYGYTF. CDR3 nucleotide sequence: TGTGCCAGCAGCATACAGACCGGCTATGGCTACACCTTC.

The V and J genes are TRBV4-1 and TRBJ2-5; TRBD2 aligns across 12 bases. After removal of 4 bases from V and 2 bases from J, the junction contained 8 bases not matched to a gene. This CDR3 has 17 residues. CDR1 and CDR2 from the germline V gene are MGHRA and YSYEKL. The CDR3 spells CASSRAATSGGQETQYF. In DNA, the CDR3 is TGCGCCAGCAGCCGTGCCGCGACTAGCGGGGGACAAGAGACCCAGTACTTC.

CDR3 amino acids: CASSSPGAKHLGYEQYF. The CDR3 region has the DNA TGTGCCAGCAGCTCACCTGGCGCAAAACACTTGGGCTACGAGCAGTACTTC. This chain joins TRBV7-9 and TRBJ2-7, with D unclear. V lost 4 bases and J 3 bases, leaving 22 bases between the germline ends. This CDR3 has 17 residues. CDR1 is SEHNR and CDR2 is FQNEAQ in the germline V gene (reference sequence).

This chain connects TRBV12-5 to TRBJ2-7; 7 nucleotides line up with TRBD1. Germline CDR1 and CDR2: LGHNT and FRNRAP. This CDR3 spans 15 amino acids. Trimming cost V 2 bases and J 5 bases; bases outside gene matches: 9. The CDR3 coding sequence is TGTGCTAGTGGTTTGTGGGACAGACGAGGACACGAGCAGTACTTC. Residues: CASGLWDRRGHEQYF.

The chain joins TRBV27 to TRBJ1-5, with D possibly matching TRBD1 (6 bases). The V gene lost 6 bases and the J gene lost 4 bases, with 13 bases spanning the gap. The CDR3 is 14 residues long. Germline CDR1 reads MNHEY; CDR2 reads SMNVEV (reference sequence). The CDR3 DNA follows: TGTGCCAGCAGACCGGACAGTCCTAATCAGCCCCAGCATTTT. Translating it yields CASRPDSPNQPQHF.

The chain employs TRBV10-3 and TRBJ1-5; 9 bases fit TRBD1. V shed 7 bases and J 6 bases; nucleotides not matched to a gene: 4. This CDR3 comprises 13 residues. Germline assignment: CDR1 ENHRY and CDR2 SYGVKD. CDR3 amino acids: CAIIQGASQPQHF. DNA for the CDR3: TGTGCCATCATACAGGGGGCGAGTCAGCCCCAGCATTTT.

In DNA form, the CDR3 reads TGTGCCAGCAGTGCATCCCCCGGGACAGGTACTGAAGCTTTCTTT. Its protein product is CASSASPGTGTEAFF. The J gene is TRBJ1-1, the V gene TRBV6-4; 8 nucleotides agree with TRBD1. With 4 bases clipped from V and 5 bases from J, the junction kept 9 bases outside the gene matches. Germline CDR1 reads MRHNA; CDR2 reads SNTAGT. The CDR3 runs to 15 residues.

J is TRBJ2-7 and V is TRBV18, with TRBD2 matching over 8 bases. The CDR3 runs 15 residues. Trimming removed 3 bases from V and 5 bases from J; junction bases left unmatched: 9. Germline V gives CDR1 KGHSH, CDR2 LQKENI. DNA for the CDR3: TGTGCCAGCTCACCGCTGGACGGGAGGGTCAACGAGCAGTACTTC. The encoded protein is CASSPLDGRVNEQYF.

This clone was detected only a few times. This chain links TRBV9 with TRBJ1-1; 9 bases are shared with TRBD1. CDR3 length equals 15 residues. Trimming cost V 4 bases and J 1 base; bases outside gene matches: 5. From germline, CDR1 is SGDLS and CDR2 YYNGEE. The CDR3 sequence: CASSHRTGANTEAFF. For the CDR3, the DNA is TGTGCCAGCAGCCATCGGACAGGGGCGAACACTGAAGCTTTCTTT. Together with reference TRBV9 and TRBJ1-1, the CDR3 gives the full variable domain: DSGVTQTPKHLITATGQRVTLRCSPRSGDLSVYWYQQSLDQGLQFLIQYYNGEERAKGNILERFSAQQFPDLHSELNLSSLELGDSALYFCASSHRTGANTEAFFGQGTRLTVV.

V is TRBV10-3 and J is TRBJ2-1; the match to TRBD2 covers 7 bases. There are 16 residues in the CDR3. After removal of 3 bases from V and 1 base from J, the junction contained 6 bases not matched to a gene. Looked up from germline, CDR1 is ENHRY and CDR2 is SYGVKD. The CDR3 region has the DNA TGTGCCATCAGTGATTCTGGCGGGAGTTCCTACAATGAGCAGTTCTTC. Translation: CAISDSGGSSYNEQFF.

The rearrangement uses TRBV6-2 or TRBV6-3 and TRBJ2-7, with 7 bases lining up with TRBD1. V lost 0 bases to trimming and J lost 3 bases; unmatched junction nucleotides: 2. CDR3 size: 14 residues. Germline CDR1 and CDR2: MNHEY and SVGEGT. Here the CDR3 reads CASSYSGQNYEQYF. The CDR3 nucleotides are TGTGCCAGCAGTTACTCGGGACAGAACTACGAGCAGTACTTC.

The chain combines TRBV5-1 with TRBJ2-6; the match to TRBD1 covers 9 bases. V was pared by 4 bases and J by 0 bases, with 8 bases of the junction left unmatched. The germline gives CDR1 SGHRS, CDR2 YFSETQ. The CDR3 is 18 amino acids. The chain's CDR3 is CASSTRTGALSGANVLTF. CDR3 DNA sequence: TGCGCCAGCAGCACCCGGACAGGGGCTCTCTCTGGGGCCAACGTCCTGACTTTC. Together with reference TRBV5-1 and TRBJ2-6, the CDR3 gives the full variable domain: KAGVTQTPRYLIKTRGQQVTLSCSPISGHRSVSWYQQTPGQGLQFLFEYFSETQRNKGNFPGRFSGRQFSNSRSEMNVSTLELGDSALYLCASSTRTGALSGANVLTFGAGSRLTVL.

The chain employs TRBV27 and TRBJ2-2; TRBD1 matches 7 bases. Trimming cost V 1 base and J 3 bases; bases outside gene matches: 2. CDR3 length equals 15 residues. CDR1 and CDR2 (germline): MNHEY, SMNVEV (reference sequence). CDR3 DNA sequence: TGTGCCAGCAGTTTATACCAGGGGGACACCGGGGAGCTGTTTTTT. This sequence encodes CASSLYQGDTGELFF.

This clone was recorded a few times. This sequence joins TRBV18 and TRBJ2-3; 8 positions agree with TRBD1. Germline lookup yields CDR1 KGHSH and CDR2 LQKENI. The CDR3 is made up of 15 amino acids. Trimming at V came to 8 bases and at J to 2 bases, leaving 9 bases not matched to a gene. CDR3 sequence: CASRAGTGNTDTQYF. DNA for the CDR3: TGTGCCAGCCGTGCCGGGACAGGTAACACAGATACGCAGTATTTT.

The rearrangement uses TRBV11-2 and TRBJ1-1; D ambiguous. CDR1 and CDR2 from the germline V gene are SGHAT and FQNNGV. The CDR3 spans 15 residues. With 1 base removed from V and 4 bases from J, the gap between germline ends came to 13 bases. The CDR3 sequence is CASSLGLRRFTEAFF. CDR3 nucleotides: TGTGCCAGCAGCTTAGGTCTTAGAAGGTTCACTGAAGCTTTCTTT.

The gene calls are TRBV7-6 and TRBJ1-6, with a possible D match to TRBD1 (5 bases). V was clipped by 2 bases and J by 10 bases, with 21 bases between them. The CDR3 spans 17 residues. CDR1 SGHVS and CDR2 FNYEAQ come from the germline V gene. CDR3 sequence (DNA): TGTGCCAGCAGCTTAACCGCGGGGCCCTCAAATTCATCACCCCTCCACTTT. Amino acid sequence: CASSLTAGPSNSSPLHF.

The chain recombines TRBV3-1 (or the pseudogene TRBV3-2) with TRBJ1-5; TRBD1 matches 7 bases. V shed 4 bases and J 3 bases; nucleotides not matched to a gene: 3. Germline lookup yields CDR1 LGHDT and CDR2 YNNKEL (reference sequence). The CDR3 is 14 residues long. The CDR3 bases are TGTGCCAGCAGCCCGGGACAGCTCAATCAGCCCCAGCATTTT. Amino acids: CASSPGQLNQPQHF.

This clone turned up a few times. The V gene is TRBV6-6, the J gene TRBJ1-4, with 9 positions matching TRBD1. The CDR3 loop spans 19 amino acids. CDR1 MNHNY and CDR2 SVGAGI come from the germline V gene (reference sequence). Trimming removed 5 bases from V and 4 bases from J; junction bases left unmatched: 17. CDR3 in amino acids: CASSPSVGQGGGGNEKLFF. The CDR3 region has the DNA TGTGCCAGCAGTCCCTCGGTGGGACAGGGAGGAGGGGGTAATGAAAAACTGTTTTTT.

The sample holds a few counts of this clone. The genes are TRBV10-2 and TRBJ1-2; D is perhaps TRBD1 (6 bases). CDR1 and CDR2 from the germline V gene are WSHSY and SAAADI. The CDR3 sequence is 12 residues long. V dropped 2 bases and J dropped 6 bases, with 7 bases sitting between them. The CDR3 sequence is CASSETGNGYTF. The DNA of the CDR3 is TGCGCCAGCAGTGAGACAGGGAATGGCTACACCTTC.

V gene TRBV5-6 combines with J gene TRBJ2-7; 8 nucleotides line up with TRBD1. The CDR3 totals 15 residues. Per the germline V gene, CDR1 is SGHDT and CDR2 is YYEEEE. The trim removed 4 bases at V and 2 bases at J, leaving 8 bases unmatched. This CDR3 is CASSPVGTGPYEQYF. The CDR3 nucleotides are TGTGCCAGCAGCCCCGTCGGGACAGGCCCCTACGAGCAGTACTTC.

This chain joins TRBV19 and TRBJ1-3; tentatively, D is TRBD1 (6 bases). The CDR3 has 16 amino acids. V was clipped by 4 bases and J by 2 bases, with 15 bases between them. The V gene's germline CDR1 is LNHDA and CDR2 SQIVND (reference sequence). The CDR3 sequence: CASSKGTTRAGNTIYF. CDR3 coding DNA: TGTGCCAGTAGTAAGGGGACAACTAGGGCTGGAAACACCATATATTTT.

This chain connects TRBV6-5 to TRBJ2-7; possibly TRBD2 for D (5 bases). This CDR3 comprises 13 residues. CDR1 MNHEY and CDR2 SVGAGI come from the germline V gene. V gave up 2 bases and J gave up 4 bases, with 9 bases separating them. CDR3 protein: CASSYDGKYEQYF. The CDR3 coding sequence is TGTGCCAGCAGTTACGACGGGAAGTACGAGCAGTACTTC.

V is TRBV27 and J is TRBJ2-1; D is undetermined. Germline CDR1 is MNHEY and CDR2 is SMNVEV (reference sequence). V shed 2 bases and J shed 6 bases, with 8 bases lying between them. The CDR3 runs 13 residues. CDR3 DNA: TGTGCCAGCAGTTTACAGAAGGCCAATGAGCAGTTCTTC. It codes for CASSLQKANEQFF.